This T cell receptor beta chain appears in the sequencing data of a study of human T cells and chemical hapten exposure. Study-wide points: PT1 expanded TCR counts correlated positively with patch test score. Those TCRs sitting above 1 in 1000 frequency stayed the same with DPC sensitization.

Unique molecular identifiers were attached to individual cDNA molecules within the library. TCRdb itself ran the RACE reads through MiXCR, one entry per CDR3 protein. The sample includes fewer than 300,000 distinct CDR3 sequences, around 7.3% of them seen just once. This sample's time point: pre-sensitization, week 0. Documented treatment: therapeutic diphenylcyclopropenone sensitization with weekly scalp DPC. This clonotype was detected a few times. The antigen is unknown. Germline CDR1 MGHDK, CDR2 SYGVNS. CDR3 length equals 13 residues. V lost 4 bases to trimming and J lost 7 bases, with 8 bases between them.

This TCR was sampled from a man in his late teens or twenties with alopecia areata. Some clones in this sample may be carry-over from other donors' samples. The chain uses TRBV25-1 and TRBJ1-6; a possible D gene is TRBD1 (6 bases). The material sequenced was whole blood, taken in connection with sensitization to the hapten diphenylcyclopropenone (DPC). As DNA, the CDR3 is TGTGCCAGCAGTGTCGACAGGAATTCACCCCTCCACTTT. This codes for CASSVDRNSPLHF.